The 31 T cell receptor beta chains below come from one sample, sequenced in a study of cytomegalovirus exposure and HLA in healthy donors. PCR was performed using 60 Vbeta and 13 Jbeta primers. Libraries were prepared by immunoSEQ multiplex PCR; TCRdb keeps only in-frame clonotypes and omits some of them. In the table there are around 180,000 clones, around 80% of which are singletons. Sequencing used PBMCs. All receptors come from a man in his forties in good health and CMV-seronegative.

The chain has TRBV7-2 and TRBJ2-7, with unresolved D. The CDR3 is 14 residues long. In germline, CDR1 is SGHTA, CDR2 FQGNSA. V lost 1 base and J 1 base, leaving 8 bases between the germline ends. The CDR3 here is CASSLVAVSYEQYF. CDR3 sequence (DNA): TGTGCCAGCAGCTTAGTTGCGGTTTCCTACGAGCAGTACTTC.

The chain links TRBV9 to TRBJ1-3, with D possibly matching TRBD1 (6 bases). V lost 6 bases and J 0 bases, leaving 10 bases between the germline ends. The CDR3 extends over 14 amino acids. Germline V CDR1 and CDR2: SGDLS, YYNGEE. DNA for the CDR3: TGTGCCAGCAATCGGGACAACTCTGGAAACACCATATATTTT. Translation gives CASNRDNSGNTIYF.

The chain uses TRBV2 and TRBJ2-1; TRBD2 aligns across 14 bases. This CDR3 has 14 residues. Germline CDR1 SNHLY, CDR2 FYNNEI. V trimming: 8 bases; J trimming: 8 bases; junction bases outside the gene matches: 5. The CDR3 nucleotides are TGTGCCAGCCGGACTAGCGGGGGGTGGGATGAGCAGTTCTTC. It specifies CASRTSGGWDEQFF.

The V call is TRBV5-1, the J call TRBJ2-2, with no clear D. Trimming cost V 6 bases and J 4 bases, with 16 bases left between them. This CDR3 is built from 15 residues. Germline V gene sequence: CDR1 SGHRS, CDR2 YFSETQ. This CDR3 reads CASTSGGSPTGELFF. CDR3 nucleotide sequence: TGCGCCAGCACTTCCGGCGGTAGTCCCACCGGGGAGCTGTTTTTT.

The genes are TRBV29-1 and TRBJ2-5; weak D call: TRBD2 (6 bases). The CDR3 extends over 13 amino acids. Germline V gene sequence: CDR1 SQVTM, CDR2 ANQGSEA. V lost 4 bases, J lost 7 bases, and 16 bases lay in between. The CDR3 protein is CSVGSGGTGTQYF. The CDR3 DNA follows: TGCAGCGTTGGCTCCGGGGGTACGGGGACCCAGTACTTC. Full variable domain (rest looked up from reference TRBV29-1 and TRBJ2-5): SAVISQKPSRDICQRGTSLTIQCQVDSQVTMMFWYRQQPGQSLTLIATANQGSEATYESGFVIDKFPISRPNLTFSTLTVSNMSPEDSSIYLCSVGSGGTGTQYFGPGTRLLVL.

There are a few counts of this clone. The chain employs TRBV18 and TRBJ2-1, with a tentative D call TRBD2 (5 bases). Trimming shortened V by 3 bases and J by 5 bases, and 8 bases separated the two germline ends. This CDR3 is built from 13 residues. Per the germline V gene, CDR1 is KGHSH and CDR2 is LQKENI. The CDR3: CASSPSRDNEQFF. CDR3 sequence (DNA): TGTGCCAGCTCACCTTCGAGGGACAATGAGCAGTTCTTC.

The chain carries TRBV30 and TRBJ1-3, with TRBD1 matching over 10 bases. Germline V lookup: CDR1 GTSNPN, CDR2 SVGIG (reference sequence). V gave up 3 bases and J gave up 3 bases; unmatched junction bases: 14. The CDR3 sequence is 18 residues long. The CDR3 loop reads CAWSDRGRSLLSGNTIYF. As DNA, the CDR3 is TGTGCCTGGAGCGACAGGGGGCGATCCCTACTGAGTGGAAACACCATATATTTT.

This clone was seen only once. This chain joins TRBV7-2 and TRBJ1-3; D remains unclear. The CDR3 runs 15 residues. Per germline, CDR1 SGHTA and CDR2 FQGNSA. With 5 bases removed from V and 0 bases from J, the gap between germline ends came to 11 bases. CDR3 in amino acids: CASSPRLSSGNTIYF. The DNA for the CDR3 is TGTGCCAGCAGCCCGAGACTGAGCTCTGGAAACACCATATATTTT. Looking up the rest from reference TRBV7-2 and TRBJ1-3 gives the full variable domain: GAGVSQSPSNKVTEKGKDVELRCDPISGHTALYWYRQSLGQGLEFLIYFQGNSAPDKSGLPSDRFSAERTGGSVSTLTIQRTQQEDSAVYLCASSPRLSSGNTIYFGEGSWLTVV.

V is TRBV14 and J is TRBJ2-5; D perhaps matches TRBD1 (7 bases). The CDR3 is 13 residues long. Trimming left V 0 bases short and J 9 bases short, with 11 bases between. Germline V gene data show CDR1 as SGHDN and CDR2 as FVKESK. The CDR3 reads CASSQEFRGAQYF. The CDR3 region has the DNA TGTGCCAGCAGCCAAGAGTTCAGGGGGGCCCAGTACTTC.

The chain is built from TRBV6-6 and TRBJ2-3, with TRBD2 identical over 7 bases. The CDR3 has 15 residues. CDR1 and CDR2 from the germline V gene are MNHNY and SVGAGI (reference sequence). V was clipped by 6 bases and J by 2 bases; unmatched bases: 8. CDR3 amino acids: CASSAGTIYTDTQYF. In nucleotides, the CDR3 is TGTGCCAGCAGCGCCGGGACTATATACACAGATACGCAGTATTTT.

The V call is TRBV6-1, the J call TRBJ2-7; 12 bases map to TRBD2. The CDR3 covers 15 residues. The germline CDR1 and CDR2 sequences are MNHNS and SASEGT. V shed 6 bases and J 6 bases; nucleotides not matched to a gene: 9. The CDR3 is CASRTTSGSSIEQYF. DNA for the CDR3: TGTGCCAGCAGGACGACTAGCGGGAGTTCCATCGAGCAGTACTTC.

The CDR3 nucleotides read TGTGCCAGCGTCCTAAGGAGACGCAATGAGCAGTTCTTC. This sequence encodes CASVLRRRNEQFF. This rearrangement joins TRBV7-9 to TRBJ2-1; D uncertain. With 8 bases removed from V and 6 bases from J, the gap between germline ends came to 14 bases. The CDR3 contains 13 residues. From germline, CDR1 is SEHNR and CDR2 FQNEAQ (reference sequence).

The rearrangement links TRBV19 to TRBJ2-3; TRBD2 aligns across 11 bases. The CDR3 runs 17 residues. The J segment lost 3 bases and the V segment lost 10 bases, leaving 15 bases of the junction unmatched. Germline V CDR1 and CDR2: LNHDA, SQIVND (reference sequence). As DNA, the CDR3 is TGTGCCACTACAAGGAAACTAGCGGGGGCGGGGACAGATACGCAGTATTTT. Amino acid sequence: CATTRKLAGAGTDTQYF. The full variable domain, rest sourced from reference TRBV19 and TRBJ2-3, is DGGITQSPKYLFRKEGQNVTLSCEQNLNHDAMYWYRQDPGQGLRLIYYSQIVNDFQKGDIAEGYSVSREKKESFPLTVTSAQKNPTAFYLCATTRKLAGAGTDTQYFGPGTRLTVL.

The rearrangement joins TRBV4-3 to TRBJ2-7; 7 bases are shared with TRBD2. Germline-derived CDR1 and CDR2 are LGHNA and YSLEER. CDR3 length: 15 residues. J gave up 2 bases and V 1 base, and 5 bases lay outside the gene matches. The CDR3 nucleotides are TGCGCCAGCAGCCAAGGGGAGGGGAGCGCCTACGAGCAGTACTTC. This codes for CASSQGEGSAYEQYF.

This clone was seen only a few times. The rearrangement uses TRBV5-1 and TRBJ1-1; D is possibly TRBD1 (5 bases). The V gene's germline CDR1 is SGHRS and CDR2 YFSETQ. This CDR3 is built from 15 residues. V was clipped by 0 bases and J by 0 bases, with 9 bases between them. The CDR3 loop reads CASSLGQPMNTEAFF. CDR3 bases: TGCGCCAGCAGCTTGGGACAGCCCATGAACACTGAAGCTTTCTTT. The variable domain in full, completed from reference TRBV5-1 and TRBJ1-1, reads KAGVTQTPRYLIKTRGQQVTLSCSPISGHRSVSWYQQTPGQGLQFLFEYFSETQRNKGNFPGRFSGRQFSNSRSEMNVSTLELGDSALYLCASSLGQPMNTEAFFGQGTRLTVV.

The chain employs TRBV18 and TRBJ2-5; possibly TRBD1 for D (6 bases). CDR3 length equals 14 residues. V was trimmed by 4 bases and J by 2 bases, leaving 11 bases between them. CDR1 and CDR2 (germline): KGHSH, LQKENI. The CDR3 protein is CASSLRTDQETQYF. The CDR3 DNA reads as TGTGCCAGCTCACTCCGGACAGATCAAGAGACCCAGTACTTC. Full variable domain (rest looked up from reference TRBV18 and TRBJ2-5): NAGVMQNPRHLVRRRGQEARLRCSPMKGHSHVYWYRQLPEEGLKFMVYLQKENIIDESGMPKERFSAEFPKEGPSILRIQQVVRGDSAAYFCASSLRTDQETQYFGPGTRLLVL.

The chain carries TRBV6-1 and TRBJ2-1; possibly TRBD2 for D (5 bases). V lost 6 bases, J lost 8 bases, and 20 bases lay in between. The CDR3 contains 15 residues. Germline V CDR1 and CDR2: MNHNS, SASEGT. CDR3 nucleotide sequence: TGTGCCAGCAGCGCCCGGGGTCCTGGGGTCGATGAGCAGTTCTTC. Translated, it gives CASSARGPGVDEQFF.

With regard to this clone: The same CDR3 also results from other DNA sequences found in this sample. This rearrangement joins TRBV2 to TRBJ1-1, with 7 positions matching TRBD1. This CDR3 is 13 amino acids long. Germline lookup yields CDR1 SNHLY and CDR2 FYNNEI. V gave up 6 bases and J gave up 1 base; unmatched junction bases: 2. CDR3: CASSGQENTEAFF. DNA of the CDR3: TGTGCCAGCAGCGGACAGGAGAACACTGAAGCTTTCTTT.

This clone was seen a single time. The chain is built from TRBV12-5 and TRBJ2-2, with D possibly being TRBD1 (5 bases). The CDR3 spans 13 residues. Germline V lookup: CDR1 LGHNT, CDR2 FRNRAP. V was pared by 3 bases and J by 6 bases, with 8 bases between. CDR3 in DNA: TGTGCTAGTGGTTTTAGACAGCCCGGGGAGCTGTTTTTT. This encodes CASGFRQPGELFF.

This clone was picked up a small number of times. This chain uses TRBV5-1 with TRBJ1-6, with TRBD1 matching over 8 bases. CDR3 length equals 18 residues. Germline V gene data show CDR1 as SGHRS and CDR2 as YFSETQ. J was trimmed by 1 base and V by 0 bases; bases with no gene match: 6. In nucleotides, the CDR3 is TGCGCCAGCAGCTTGGCTACAGGGGGGGAGTCCTATAATTCACCCCTCCACTTT. The encoded protein is CASSLATGGESYNSPLHF.

The chain combines TRBV6-1 with TRBJ2-7, with TRBD1 identical over 10 bases. This CDR3 is built from 16 residues. V shed 5 bases, J shed 1 base, and the junction held 8 bases outside the gene matches. Germline V CDR1 and CDR2: MNHNS, SASEGT. The CDR3 sequence is CASSKGGTGASYEQYF. The CDR3 DNA sequence: TGTGCCAGCAGTAAAGGTGGGACAGGGGCGTCCTACGAGCAGTACTTC.

In this sample, this clone turned up a few times. The chain combines TRBV5-1 with TRBJ2-1; 9 bases line up with TRBD2. V shed 5 bases, J shed 7 bases, and the junction held 10 bases outside the gene matches. CDR3 length: 15 amino acids. Germline CDR1 and CDR2: SGHRS and YFSETQ. CDR3 sequence (DNA): TGCGCCAGCAGAAGGGTCAGCGGGAGGAGGAATGAGCAGTTCTTC. Amino acids: CASRRVSGRRNEQFF.

The genes are TRBV9 and TRBJ2-3, with D perhaps TRBD2 (6 bases). The germline V gene has CDR1 SGDLS and CDR2 YYNGEE. The germline V and J ends were trimmed by 3 bases and 0 bases, with 11 bases remaining between them. The CDR3 length is 15 residues. The DNA for the CDR3 is TGTGCCAGCAGCGGGAGGGCGCAGAGCACAGATACGCAGTATTTT. This encodes CASSGRAQSTDTQYF.

The chain carries TRBV30 and TRBJ2-1, with 9 bases lining up with TRBD2. The germline gives CDR1 GTSNPN, CDR2 SVGIG (reference sequence). The CDR3 is made up of 14 amino acids. The trim removed 4 bases at V and 7 bases at J, leaving 8 bases unmatched. The CDR3 protein is CAWTLAGIKNEQFF. The CDR3 nucleotides are TGTGCCTGGACGCTAGCGGGAATCAAGAATGAGCAGTTCTTC.

The V call is TRBV7-3, the J call TRBJ1-6, with D maybe TRBD1 (6 bases). Per germline, CDR1 SGHTA and CDR2 FQGTGA. V lost 0 bases, J lost 10 bases, and 7 bases lay in between. The CDR3 totals 13 residues. CDR3 sequence (DNA): TGTGCCAGCAGCTTAACGGACAGCTCACCCCTCCACTTT. Its translation: CASSLTDSSPLHF.

The rearrangement joins TRBV19 to TRBJ2-3; 9 nucleotides agree with TRBD2. There are 15 residues in the CDR3. J was trimmed by 0 bases and V by 8 bases; bases with no gene match: 6. Germline CDR1 and CDR2: LNHDA and SQIVND (reference sequence). As DNA, the CDR3 is TGTGCCAGTCATTTTAGCGGGGGTAGCACAGATACGCAGTATTTT. Its protein product is CASHFSGGSTDTQYF.

This sequence joins TRBV19 and TRBJ1-2; 11 nucleotides agree with TRBD1. Trimming at V came to 7 bases and at J to 5 bases, leaving 12 bases not matched to a gene. The CDR3 extends over 16 amino acids. Germline CDR1 LNHDA, CDR2 SQIVND (reference sequence). The CDR3 sequence is CASIAPGQGALYGYTF. As DNA, the CDR3 is TGTGCCAGTATCGCCCCCGGACAGGGGGCCCTTTATGGCTACACCTTC.

This clone has more than one count but fewer than ten. The chain employs TRBV29-1 and TRBJ2-1; 7 bases map to TRBD2. Germline assignment: CDR1 SQVTM and CDR2 ANQGSEA. Unmatched junction bases numbered 14, after V lost 6 bases and J lost 9 bases. The CDR3 is 14 residues long. The CDR3 nucleotides read TGCAGCGTCGCAATGGGGGGGTCTCAGGGTGAGCAGTTCTTC. Protein: CSVAMGGSQGEQFF.

The chain carries TRBV18 and TRBJ2-3; the D gene is possibly TRBD1 (6 bases). This CDR3 contains 13 residues. Germline CDR1 reads KGHSH; CDR2 reads LQKENI. Trimming shortened V by 6 bases and J by 5 bases, and 12 bases separated the two germline ends. CDR3 in DNA: TGTGCCAGCTCGTACAGGGATGGAGATACGCAGTATTTT. Amino acid sequence: CASSYRDGDTQYF.

The CDR3 loop reads CASSMAGGPANYGYTF. The DNA for the CDR3 is TGTGCCAGTAGTATGGCGGGTGGACCGGCTAACTATGGCTACACCTTC. The V and J genes are TRBV19 and TRBJ1-2, with D unresolved. Germline CDR1 is LNHDA and CDR2 is SQIVND (reference sequence). Trimming left V 3 bases short and J 0 bases short, with 14 bases between. The CDR3 spans 16 residues.

The genes are TRBV29-1 and TRBJ1-1; perhaps TRBD1 as D (5 bases). The CDR3 runs 12 residues. V was shortened by 8 bases and J by 4 bases, with 14 bases between the two germline ends. Per the germline V gene, CDR1 is SQVTM and CDR2 is ANQGSEA. The CDR3 DNA follows: TGCAGCTCCCAGGGAGGTGCCACTGAAGCTTTCTTT. Translating gives CSSQGGATEAFF.